This T cell receptor (beta chain) is drawn from a study of radiotherapy plus CTLA-4 blockade in lung cancer. Study details: Objective responses were observed in 15% to 20% of patients, and disease control was achieved by 30% to 40%.

Sequencing used immunoSEQ multiplex PCR; TCRdb keeps in-frame clones, though not all of them. The repertoire holds approximately 89,000 clones, about four fifths seen once, with just over 14% in the top ten. Germline V CDR1 and CDR2: SNHLY, FYNNEI. This CDR3 spans 13 amino acids. V was cut by 7 bases and J by 5 bases, with 14 bases left in between. The clonotype was recovered from a human donor with non-small cell lung cancer that progressed on radiotherapy plus ipilimumab. Here the sequenced sample was peripheral blood, taken from a patient treated with radiotherapy plus ipilimumab. V gene TRBV2 combines with J gene TRBJ2-5; D not resolved. The CDR3 DNA follows: TGTGCCAGCACCCTGGACGTCAGGGAGACCCAGTACTTC. The encoded protein is CASTLDVRETQYF.